A single sample is the source of the 30 T cell receptor beta chains below, sequenced in a study of T cells in narcolepsy. The repertoire was sequenced with immunoSEQ multiplex PCR; TCRdb's copy has only in-frame clones and lacks some. The table shows roughly 24,000 clones, with approximately 80% occurring only once. The sequencing sample was made of memory (CD45RA-) CD4+ T cells from blood. These receptors all stem from a human donor in good health.

The chain employs TRBV4-2 and TRBJ2-2; D may correspond to TRBD1 or TRBD2 (5 bases each). Germline V gene lookup returns CDR1 LGHNA and CDR2 YNFKEQ. V gave up 0 bases and J gave up 6 bases, with 17 bases separating them. The CDR3 is 17 residues long. CDR3 sequence (DNA): TGTGCCAGCAGCCAAGATAGGCTAGCTGGGGCGGCCGGGGAGCTGTTTTTT. Protein: CASSQDRLAGAAGELFF.

The rearrangement links TRBV5-4 to TRBJ2-3; TRBD2 might be the D (6 bases). Trimming removed 4 bases at V and 3 bases at J, with 15 bases between. CDR1 and CDR2 (germline): SGHNT, YYREEE (reference sequence). The CDR3 is made up of 15 amino acids. CDR3 coding DNA: TGTGCCAGCAGCCCCGGGGGTGGAGGGACAGATACGCAGTATTTT. It codes for CASSPGGGGTDTQYF.

The gene calls are TRBV19 and TRBJ2-2; 9 bases fit TRBD1. CDR3 length equals 14 residues. Germline values: CDR1 LNHDA, CDR2 SQIVND (reference sequence). After removal of 6 bases from V and 7 bases from J, the junction contained 6 bases not matched to a gene. CDR3: CASRTGTGSGELFF. The CDR3 bases are TGTGCCAGTAGGACCGGGACAGGGAGCGGGGAGCTGTTTTTT.

J is TRBJ1-2 and V is TRBV7-9, with TRBD1 matching 7 bases. V lost 5 bases and J lost 8; bases outside the gene matches: 8. The CDR3 contains 13 residues. Germline V lookup: CDR1 SEHNR, CDR2 FQNEAQ (reference sequence). CDR3 amino acids: CASSLDRVEGYTF. DNA for the CDR3: TGTGCCAGCAGCCTAGACAGGGTCGAGGGCTACACCTTC.

The V gene is TRBV5-1, the J gene TRBJ1-5; D is undetermined. This CDR3 contains 15 residues. Trimming shortened V by 0 bases and J by 0 bases, and 7 bases separated the two germline ends. In germline, CDR1 is SGHRS, CDR2 YFSETQ. The CDR3 nucleotides read TGCGCCAGCAGCTTGGACAATTATAGCAATCAGCCCCAGCATTTT. Protein sequence: CASSLDNYSNQPQHF.

V usage is TRBV7-8 and J usage is TRBJ1-5; 10 nucleotides agree with TRBD1. The CDR3 runs 16 residues. Trimming cost V 5 bases and J 1 base; bases outside gene matches: 5. In germline, CDR1 is SGHVS, CDR2 FQNEAQ. The CDR3 DNA sequence: TGTGCCAGCAGCGGACGACAGGGGGCGAGCAATCAGCCCCAGCATTTT. The encoded protein is CASSGRQGASNQPQHF.

This clone was observed a handful of times. The chain couples TRBV5-4 to TRBJ1-1, with a weak D call TRBD1 (5 bases). Germline CDR1 reads SGHNT; CDR2 reads YYREEE (reference sequence). Trimming cost V 5 bases and J 4 bases, with 15 bases left between them. This CDR3 is 14 amino acids long. The CDR3 coding sequence is TGTGCCAGCAGTAACGGAAACGGGGGCACTGAAGCTTTCTTT. It yields the protein CASSNGNGGTEAFF.

This clone has only a few counts. This rearrangement joins TRBV6-1 to TRBJ2-1; 9 positions agree with TRBD2. The V gene end was trimmed by 7 bases and the J gene end by 4 bases; junction bases not matched to a gene: 5. The CDR3 spans 14 residues. Per germline, CDR1 MNHNS and CDR2 SASEGT. CDR3 protein: CASTPGLAYNEQFF. The CDR3 nucleotides read TGTGCCAGCACCCCTGGACTAGCGTACAATGAGCAGTTCTTC.

CDR3 in amino acids: CASSVLAGVTEQFF. DNA of the CDR3: TGTGCCAGCAGTGTACTAGCGGGAGTTACTGAGCAGTTCTTC. V and J are TRBV2 and TRBJ2-1; 11 bases align to TRBD2. V was clipped by 4 bases and J by 9 bases; unmatched bases: 5. This CDR3 contains 14 residues. Germline CDR1 SNHLY, CDR2 FYNNEI.

This sequence joins TRBV5-1 and TRBJ2-3, with 8 bases fitting TRBD1. The CDR3 contains 15 residues. Germline CDR1 is SGHRS and CDR2 is YFSETQ. Trimming cost V 1 base and J 2 bases; bases outside gene matches: 3. The CDR3 region is CASSLLGQVTDTQYF. CDR3 in DNA: TGCGCCAGCAGCTTGTTGGGACAGGTCACAGATACGCAGTATTTT.

Notes on this clone: The junction does not match germline at one end; this may be a read error. The CDR3 sequence: CASRLGGTEAFF. The CDR3 coding sequence is TGTGCCAGCAGATTAGGTGGCACTGAAGCTTTCTTT. This sequence joins TRBV11-2 and TRBJ1-1; no clear D gene. The CDR3 is 12 residues long. Germline CDR1 is SGHAT and CDR2 is FQNNGV.

V is TRBV5-1 and J is TRBJ1-1; tentatively, D is TRBD1 (5 bases). The CDR3 is 16 residues long. CDR1 and CDR2 from the germline V gene are SGHRS and YFSETQ. V was clipped by 0 bases and J by 6 bases, with 18 bases between them. The CDR3 sequence: CASSLGREGISSEAFF. In DNA form, the CDR3 reads TGCGCCAGCAGCTTGGGGCGGGAGGGGATCAGCTCTGAAGCTTTCTTT.

The CDR3 coding sequence is TGTGCCATCCCCCGTCACCCCAGCGCTTTCTTT. It encodes CAIPRHPSAFF. This chain joins TRBV21-1 and TRBJ1-1. TRBV21-1 corresponds to a pseudogene. This CDR3 spans 11 amino acids.

This sequence joins TRBV7-3 and TRBJ2-7, with TRBD1 matching 10 bases. Losses at the gene ends were 5 bases for V and 5 bases for J; bases not matched to a gene: 6. Germline V gene sequence: CDR1 SGHTA, CDR2 FQGTGA. The CDR3 is made up of 14 amino acids. The CDR3 here is CASSTRTGGNEQYF. The CDR3 region has the DNA TGTGCCAGCAGCACGAGGACAGGGGGTAACGAGCAGTACTTC.

This clone was seen a few times. The J gene is TRBJ2-5, the V gene TRBV29-1, with D maybe TRBD1 (5 bases). Per the germline V gene, CDR1 is SQVTM and CDR2 is ANQGSEA. The CDR3 sequence is 12 residues long. Trimming stripped 8 bases from V and 10 bases from J, with 20 bases between. In DNA form, the CDR3 reads TGCAGCTCGGTGGGGCTATGGGAAGACCAGTACTTC. Protein product: CSSVGLWEDQYF.

The genes are TRBV14 and TRBJ2-1; 14 bases fit TRBD2. CDR1 is SGHDN, CDR2 FVKESK, per germline. The J segment lost 8 bases and the V segment lost 2 bases, leaving 17 bases of the junction unmatched. This CDR3 is built from 20 residues. CDR3 region: CASSQSEATGTSGRLYEQFF. The CDR3 nucleotides are TGTGCCAGCAGCCAATCCGAAGCGACGGGGACTAGCGGGAGATTATATGAGCAGTTCTTC.

The chain links TRBV19 to TRBJ2-5; 9 positions match TRBD2. The CDR3 spans 16 residues. The germline gives CDR1 LNHDA, CDR2 SQIVND (reference sequence). With 2 bases clipped from V and 2 bases from J, the junction kept 6 bases outside the gene matches. The CDR3 DNA is TGTGCCAGTAGTATAACAGCGGGGGGCCTACAAGAGACCCAGTACTTC. It codes for CASSITAGGLQETQYF. The whole variable domain, remainder taken from reference TRBV19 and TRBJ2-5, is DGGITQSPKYLFRKEGQNVTLSCEQNLNHDAMYWYRQDPGQGLRLIYYSQIVNDFQKGDIAEGYSVSREKKESFPLTVTSAQKNPTAFYLCASSITAGGLQETQYFGPGTRLLVL.

This chain joins TRBV29-1 and TRBJ2-7; D is tentatively TRBD1 or TRBD2 (5 bases each). Trimming pared 4 bases from V and 6 bases from J, leaving 16 bases between. Per germline, CDR1 SQVTM and CDR2 ANQGSEA. The CDR3 runs to 13 residues. The CDR3 reads CSVGLGTPLEQYF. CDR3 sequence (DNA): TGCAGCGTTGGGTTGGGGACCCCCCTCGAGCAGTACTTC.

The chain employs TRBV18 and TRBJ2-7; D gene ambiguous. CDR1 KGHSH and CDR2 LQKENI come from the germline V gene. V was shortened by 6 bases and J by 1 base, with 10 bases between the two germline ends. The CDR3 has 13 residues. CDR3 loop: CASSEGPSYEQYF. The DNA for the CDR3 is TGTGCCAGCTCGGAAGGTCCGTCCTACGAGCAGTACTTC.

This chain connects TRBV15 to TRBJ1-4, with a weak D call TRBD1 (5 bases). The V gene lost 5 bases and the J gene lost 8 bases, with 15 bases spanning the gap. The CDR3 has 14 amino acids. Germline lookup yields CDR1 LNHNV and CDR2 YYDKDF (reference sequence). For the CDR3, the DNA is TGTGCCACCAGCGAGGGGTTCTCTGGAGAAAAACTGTTTTTT. It translates to CATSEGFSGEKLFF.

J is TRBJ2-7 and V is TRBV30; 8 bases map to TRBD1. The CDR3 length is 15 residues. CDR1 GTSNPN and CDR2 SVGIG come from the germline V gene (reference sequence). The ends lost 0 bases at V and 6 bases at J; junction bases unmatched: 10. CDR3 nucleotide sequence: TGTGCCTGGAGTGTGTGGTCGACAGGGGTAAGCGAGCAGTACTTC. This translates into CAWSVWSTGVSEQYF.

This chain links TRBV6-5 with TRBJ2-1; 9 bases are shared with TRBD2. The CDR3 is 15 residues long. The V segment lost 2 bases and the J segment 5 bases; nucleotides outside the gene matches: 4. The germline gives CDR1 MNHEY, CDR2 SVGAGI. The CDR3 DNA reads as TGTGCCAGCAGTTACGGGAGCGGGGGGAACAATGAGCAGTTCTTC. Its translation is CASSYGSGGNNEQFF.

The chain combines TRBV6-1 with TRBJ2-7; no firm D call. The V gene's germline CDR1 is MNHNS and CDR2 SASEGT. Trimming left V 8 bases short and J 2 bases short, with 13 bases between. The CDR3 spans 13 residues. The CDR3 sequence is CASSPQWAYEQYF. For the CDR3, the DNA is TGTGCCAGCTCACCCCAGTGGGCCTACGAGCAGTACTTC.

This sequence joins TRBV30 and TRBJ2-1; no reliable D call. The CDR3 sequence is 15 residues long. Per the germline V gene, CDR1 is GTSNPN and CDR2 is SVGIG (reference sequence). The V end was cut by 5 bases, the J end by 0 bases, with 14 bases between. DNA of the CDR3: TGTGCCTGGGACGCCGGGCTCGCCTCCTACAATGAGCAGTTCTTC. Amino acids: CAWDAGLASYNEQFF.

This rearrangement joins TRBV28 to TRBJ1-6; weak D call: TRBD1 (5 bases). Germline V gene data show CDR1 as MDHEN and CDR2 as SYDVKM. Trimming cost V 6 bases and J 6 bases, with 15 bases left between them. The CDR3 sequence is 15 residues long. CDR3 coding DNA: TGTGCCAGCAGCTCCAGGGTTTTGGGTAATTCACCCCTCCACTTT. Translating gives CASSSRVLGNSPLHF.

The V gene is TRBV6-1, the J gene TRBJ1-4; 7 nucleotides match TRBD1. The CDR3 has 13 residues. The V and J ends lost 6 bases and 6 bases, in that order; junction bases with no gene match: 4. CDR1 MNHNS and CDR2 SASEGT come from the germline V gene. CDR3 coding DNA: TGTGCCAGCAGCCCCGACAGGGATGAAAAACTGTTTTTT. It yields the protein CASSPDRDEKLFF.

The V gene is TRBV27, the J gene TRBJ1-5; D uncertain. The germline V gene has CDR1 MNHEY and CDR2 SMNVEV (reference sequence). The V end lost 1 base, the J end lost 4 bases, and 8 bases lay between the germline ends. This CDR3 has 14 amino acids. The CDR3 is CASSLWASNQPQHF. The CDR3 bases are TGTGCCAGCAGTTTATGGGCCTCTAATCAGCCCCAGCATTTT.

This chain links TRBV5-1 with TRBJ2-1, with 14 bases lining up with TRBD2. The CDR3 has 19 residues. Germline V gives CDR1 SGHRS, CDR2 YFSETQ. V gave up 4 bases and J gave up 0 bases; unmatched junction bases: 9. CDR3 in DNA: TGCGCCAGCAGCGCCCCGGGACTAGCGGGAGCCTACTCCTACAATGAGCAGTTCTTC. Protein sequence: CASSAPGLAGAYSYNEQFF.

This chain links TRBV6-1 with TRBJ2-4; 9 positions match TRBD2. J lost 8 bases, V lost 7 bases, and 6 bases had no gene match. The CDR3 sequence is 13 residues long. Germline loops: CDR1 MNHNS, CDR2 SASEGT. In DNA form, the CDR3 reads TGTGCCAGCAAGGGACTAGCAGGATACATTCAGTACTTC. This gives the protein CASKGLAGYIQYF.

The chain couples TRBV4-1 to TRBJ2-1; TRBD1 matches 11 bases. Germline CDR1 and CDR2: MGHRA and YSYEKL. J was trimmed by 10 bases and V by 3 bases; bases with no gene match: 17. CDR3 length: 18 amino acids. The CDR3 DNA sequence: TGCGCCAGCAGCCAGGGGGGACAGGGGGAATCCCATTTGGGCGAGCAGTTCTTC. This sequence encodes CASSQGGQGESHLGEQFF.